One and the same sample provided the 23 T cell receptor beta chains below, sequenced in a study of T-cell reconstitution after alpha-beta-depleted transplantation in children. Researchers prepared the TCRbeta library using unique molecular identifiers, the study reports. TCRdb ran MiXCR on the PCR reads and lists one entry per CDR3 protein. The repertoire has approximately 430,000 distinct CDR3 sequences, around 15% of them found once; the top ten carry approximately 28%. The sequencing used PBMCs, mostly from graft donor cells, collected 360 days after TCRalphabeta/CD19-depleted stem cell transplant. The receptors originated from a boy under three years old who had a stem cell transplant for Wiskott-Aldrich syndrome, so the T cells may come from the graft donor.

This clonotype was seen many times. The chain employs TRBV29-1 and TRBJ2-1; 8 positions match TRBD2. This CDR3 spans 17 amino acids. V lost 5 bases to trimming and J lost 0 bases; unmatched junction nucleotides: 12. Germline V gene lookup returns CDR1 SQVTM and CDR2 ANQGSEA. CDR3 protein: CSVLHPPGLVSYNEQFF. For the CDR3, the DNA is TGCAGCGTTCTTCATCCCCCGGGACTAGTCTCCTACAATGAGCAGTTCTTC.

CDR3 region: CATSDLNSPDETQYF. DNA of the CDR3: TGTGCCACCAGTGATCTCAACTCCCCCGACGAGACCCAGTACTTC. The J gene is TRBJ2-5, the V gene TRBV24-1; no clear D. V was pared by 3 bases and J by 5 bases, with 15 bases between. Germline V CDR1 and CDR2: KGHDR, SFDVKD. This CDR3 has 15 amino acids.

The gene calls are TRBV20-1 and TRBJ2-3; possible D gene TRBD1, 5 bases. Trimming stripped 0 bases from V and 6 bases from J, with 13 bases between. This CDR3 spans 14 amino acids. Per the germline V gene, CDR1 is DFQATT and CDR2 is SNEGSKA (reference sequence). For the CDR3, the DNA is TGCAGTGCTAGAGATCCCAGGGTTCCGGATACGCAGTATTTT. Its protein product is CSARDPRVPDTQYF.

The chain joins TRBV6-2 or TRBV6-3 to TRBJ2-3; no clear D gene. V lost 3 bases, J lost 2 bases, and 9 bases lay in between. The germline gives CDR1 MNHEY, CDR2 SVGEGT. There are 14 residues in the CDR3. The CDR3, as DNA: TGTGCCAGCAGTTATGTAAGTTACACAGATACGCAGTATTTT. Translation gives CASSYVSYTDTQYF.

This clonotype was seen at least ten times. V usage is TRBV7-6 and J usage is TRBJ2-3; D unclear. This CDR3 region has 16 residues. CDR1 and CDR2 (germline): SGHVS, FNYEAQ. Trimming stripped 3 bases from V and 0 bases from J, with 13 bases between. In nucleotides, the CDR3 is TGTGCCAGCAGCTTCTGGCAAGGGCGAAGCACAGATACGCAGTATTTT. Translating it yields CASSFWQGRSTDTQYF.

This clonotype was observed a handful of times. The J gene is TRBJ2-7, the V gene TRBV7-9; 7 positions match TRBD1. With 5 bases clipped from V and 4 bases from J, the junction kept 2 bases outside the gene matches. CDR3 length: 12 amino acids. Per germline, CDR1 SEHNR and CDR2 FQNEAQ (reference sequence). The CDR3 reads CASSVTGYEQYF. The CDR3 DNA reads TGTGCCAGCAGCGTGACAGGGTACGAGCAGTACTTC.

A few counts support this clonotype. The chain employs TRBV6-6 and TRBJ2-7; D may be TRBD1 (5 bases). V was trimmed by 2 bases and J by 5 bases, leaving 7 bases between them. The V gene's germline CDR1 is MNHNY and CDR2 SVGAGI (reference sequence). This CDR3 region has 12 residues. Written as DNA, the CDR3 is TGTGCCAGCAGTTACAGGGGTCACGAGCAGTACTTC. Its protein is CASSYRGHEQYF.

This clonotype was seen only a few times. The J gene is TRBJ1-1, the V gene TRBV20-1; D is perhaps TRBD1 (5 bases). The CDR3 extends over 13 amino acids. The V end lost 3 bases, the J end lost 5 bases, and 13 bases lay between the germline ends. The germline V gene encodes CDR1 DFQATT and CDR2 SNEGSKA (reference sequence). CDR3 DNA: TGCAGTGCTAGTAGGGGCAAGAGGACTGAAGCTTTCTTT. This translates into CSASRGKRTEAFF.

The chain employs TRBV20-1 and TRBJ2-1; 14 nucleotides line up with TRBD2. Germline V gene sequence: CDR1 DFQATT, CDR2 SNEGSKA (reference sequence). Trimming took 5 bases from V and 4 from J; bases not matched to a gene: 16. The length of the CDR3 is 19 residues. CDR3 nucleotide sequence: TGCAGTGCTGCCTCCGGGACTAGCGGGAGAGGGGCACTTTACAATGAGCAGTTCTTC. This translates into CSAASGTSGRGALYNEQFF.

There are a few counts of this clonotype. This chain uses TRBV6-2 or TRBV6-3 with TRBJ2-1, with 10 bases fitting TRBD1. Germline V gives CDR1 MNHEY, CDR2 SVGEGT. The CDR3 length is 16 residues. The V and J ends lost 7 bases and 4 bases, in that order; junction bases with no gene match: 10. CDR3 in DNA: TGTGCCAGCATCCACCCGAGGACAGGGGGTTACAATGAGCAGTTCTTC. Its translation: CASIHPRTGGYNEQFF.

This clonotype turned up a few times. The V and J genes are TRBV9 and TRBJ2-2; 8 bases agree with TRBD1. Trimming at V came to 3 bases and at J to 4 bases, leaving 8 bases not matched to a gene. Germline loops: CDR1 SGDLS, CDR2 YYNGEE. This CDR3 contains 16 residues. CDR3 protein: CASSGQQGVSTGELFF. Written as DNA, the CDR3 is TGTGCCAGCAGCGGACAACAGGGGGTGAGCACCGGGGAGCTGTTTTTT. Full variable domain (rest looked up from reference TRBV9 and TRBJ2-2): DSGVTQTPKHLITATGQRVTLRCSPRSGDLSVYWYQQSLDQGLQFLIQYYNGEERAKGNILERFSAQQFPDLHSELNLSSLELGDSALYFCASSGQQGVSTGELFFGEGSRLTVL.

The chain has TRBV5-1 and TRBJ1-2; no clear D gene. Germline CDR1 reads SGHRS; CDR2 reads YFSETQ. The CDR3 has 14 amino acids. V was pared by 4 bases and J by 2 bases, with 12 bases between. The DNA for the CDR3 is TGCGCCAGCAGCCGGAGCGACGGGAACTATGGCTACACCTTC. It yields the protein CASSRSDGNYGYTF.

This clonotype was seen a few times. This sequence joins TRBV6-2 or TRBV6-3 and TRBJ1-1; maybe TRBD1 (5 bases). Germline assignment: CDR1 MNHEY and CDR2 SVGEGT. Trimming cost V 5 bases and J 3 bases, with 10 bases left between them. The CDR3 runs to 13 residues. CDR3 region: CASSGQGYTEAFF. The CDR3 DNA reads TGTGCCAGCAGTGGGCAGGGTTACACTGAAGCTTTCTTT.

This clonotype was detected only a few times. This sequence joins TRBV11-2 and TRBJ2-1; no clear D gene. The V end was cut by 2 bases, the J end by 7 bases, with 12 bases between. The CDR3 spans 14 residues. The germline gives CDR1 SGHAT, CDR2 FQNNGV. The CDR3 nucleotides read TGTGCCAGCAGCTTAAGACCAATAAAAAATGAGCAGTTCTTC. Amino acid sequence: CASSLRPIKNEQFF.

Only a few counts were recorded for this clonotype. The CDR3 DNA reads TGTGCCAGCAGTTACGAAAGATTAGCTCACAATGAGCAGTTCTTC. Amino acids: CASSYERLAHNEQFF. V gene TRBV6-2 or TRBV6-3 combines with J gene TRBJ2-1; no clear D. The length of the CDR3 is 15 residues. Germline-derived CDR1 and CDR2 are MNHEY and SVGEGT. V lost 2 bases to trimming and J lost 5 bases, with 13 bases between them.

With respect to this clonotype: The junction departs from the called germline gene at one end, perhaps through a read error. The CDR3 spells CASRLQGTKSNSGELFF. CDR3 in DNA: TGCGCCAGCAGATTACAGGGGACCAAGTCGAACTCCGGGGAGCTGTTTTTT. This chain uses TRBV5-1 with TRBJ2-2; 7 bases are shared with TRBD1. CDR3 length equals 17 residues. The germline V gene encodes CDR1 SGHRS and CDR2 YFSETQ.

This clonotype was recorded a few times. V is TRBV29-1 and J is TRBJ2-7; D gene ambiguous. CDR3 length equals 15 residues. The germline CDR1 and CDR2 sequences are SQVTM and ANQGSEA. V lost 5 bases, J lost 6 bases, and 23 bases lay in between. CDR3 in DNA: TGCAGCGTTCTAAGGCCGGGCGCGGCCCTGAGCGAGCAGTACTTC. Protein product: CSVLRPGAALSEQYF.

This clonotype was detected only a few times. CDR3 region: CASSQVGNTGELFF. In DNA, the CDR3 is TGTGCCAGCAGCCAAGTCGGGAACACCGGGGAGCTGTTTTTT. The chain carries TRBV3-1 and TRBJ2-2, with unresolved D. Germline V lookup: CDR1 LGHDT, CDR2 YNNKEL (reference sequence). The V gene lost 1 base and the J gene lost 1 base, with 4 bases spanning the gap. The CDR3 runs 14 residues.

This clonotype was seen more than once but under ten times. The rearrangement uses TRBV11-2 and TRBJ2-2, with a tentative D call TRBD1 (6 bases). Germline V gives CDR1 SGHAT, CDR2 FQNNGV. V shed 6 bases and J shed 8 bases, with 16 bases lying between them. This CDR3 region has 14 residues. The CDR3 sequence is CASRTRRGRGELFF. CDR3 coding DNA: TGTGCCAGCAGAACCCGCAGGGGACGTGGGGAGCTGTTTTTT.

The chain combines TRBV5-1 with TRBJ2-3, with 8 nucleotides matching TRBD1. Trimming removed 0 bases from V and 4 bases from J; junction bases left unmatched: 7. The CDR3 runs to 16 residues. The germline V gene encodes CDR1 SGHRS and CDR2 YFSETQ. CDR3 residues: CASSLEFRGRADTQYF. The CDR3, as DNA: TGCGCCAGCAGCTTGGAGTTCAGGGGGCGAGCAGATACGCAGTATTTT.

The CDR3 DNA reads as TGTGCCAGCAGTTACGCGGTTAATCAGCCCCAGCATTTT. Its protein product is CASSYAVNQPQHF. The chain uses TRBV6-2 or TRBV6-3 and TRBJ1-5, with D unclear. Trimming stripped 2 bases from V and 4 bases from J, with 6 bases between. The CDR3 is 13 residues long. Germline assignment: CDR1 MNHEY and CDR2 SVGEGT.

This chain links TRBV4-1 with TRBJ2-5, with D tentatively TRBD1 (6 bases). Germline values: CDR1 MGHRA, CDR2 YSYEKL. The V gene lost 0 bases and the J gene lost 6 bases, with 14 bases spanning the gap. CDR3 length: 15 amino acids. This CDR3 reads CASSQEGTLGKTQYF. The CDR3 DNA sequence: TGCGCCAGCAGCCAAGAAGGGACATTGGGAAAGACCCAGTACTTC.

This clonotype appeared a few times. This chain uses TRBV11-2 with TRBJ1-2; D unclear. This CDR3 is 14 amino acids long. CDR1 SGHAT and CDR2 FQNNGV come from the germline V gene. V was cut by 5 bases and J by 1 base, with 11 bases left in between. The CDR3 sequence: CASSPRPDNYGYTF. The CDR3, as DNA: TGTGCCAGCAGCCCCCGGCCGGATAACTATGGCTACACCTTC.